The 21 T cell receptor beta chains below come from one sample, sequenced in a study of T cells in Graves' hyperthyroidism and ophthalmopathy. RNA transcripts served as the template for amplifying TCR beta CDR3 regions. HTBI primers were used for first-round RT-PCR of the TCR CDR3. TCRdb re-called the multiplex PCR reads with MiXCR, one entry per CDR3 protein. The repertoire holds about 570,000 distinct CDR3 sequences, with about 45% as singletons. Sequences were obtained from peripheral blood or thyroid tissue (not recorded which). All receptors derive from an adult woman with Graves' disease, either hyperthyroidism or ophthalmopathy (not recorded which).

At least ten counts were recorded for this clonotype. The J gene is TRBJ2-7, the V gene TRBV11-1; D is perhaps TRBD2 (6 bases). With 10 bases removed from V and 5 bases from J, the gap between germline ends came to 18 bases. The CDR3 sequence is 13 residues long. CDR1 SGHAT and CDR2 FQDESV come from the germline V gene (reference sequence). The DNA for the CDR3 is TGTGCCATGGCGACGGGGGTCGACAACGAGCAGTACTTC. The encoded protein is CAMATGVDNEQYF.

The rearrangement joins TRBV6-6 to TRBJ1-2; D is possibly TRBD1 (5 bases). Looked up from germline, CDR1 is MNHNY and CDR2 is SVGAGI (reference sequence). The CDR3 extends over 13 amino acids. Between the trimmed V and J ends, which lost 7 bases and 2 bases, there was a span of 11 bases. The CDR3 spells CASTPGWNYGYTF. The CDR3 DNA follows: TGTGCCAGCACCCCAGGGTGGAACTATGGCTACACCTTC.

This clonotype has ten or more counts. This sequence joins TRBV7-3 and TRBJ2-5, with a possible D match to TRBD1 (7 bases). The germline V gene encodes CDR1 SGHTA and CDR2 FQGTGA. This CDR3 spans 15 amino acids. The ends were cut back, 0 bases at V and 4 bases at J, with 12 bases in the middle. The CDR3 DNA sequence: TGTGCCAGCAGCTTAACGGGGCAGGGGGGAGAGACCCAGTACTTC. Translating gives CASSLTGQGGETQYF.

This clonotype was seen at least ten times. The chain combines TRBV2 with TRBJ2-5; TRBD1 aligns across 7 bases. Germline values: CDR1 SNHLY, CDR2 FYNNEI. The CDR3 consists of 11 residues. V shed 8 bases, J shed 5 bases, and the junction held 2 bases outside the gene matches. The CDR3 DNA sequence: TGTGCCAGCTTAGGGGGCGAGACCCAGTACTTC. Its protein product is CASLGGETQYF.

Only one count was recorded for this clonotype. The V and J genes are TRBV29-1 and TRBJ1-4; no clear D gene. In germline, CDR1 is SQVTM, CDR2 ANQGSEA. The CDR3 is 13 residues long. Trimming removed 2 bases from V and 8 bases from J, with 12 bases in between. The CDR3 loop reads CSVEWGGEEKLFF. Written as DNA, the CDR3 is TGCAGCGTTGAATGGGGAGGCGAAGAAAAACTGTTTTTT.

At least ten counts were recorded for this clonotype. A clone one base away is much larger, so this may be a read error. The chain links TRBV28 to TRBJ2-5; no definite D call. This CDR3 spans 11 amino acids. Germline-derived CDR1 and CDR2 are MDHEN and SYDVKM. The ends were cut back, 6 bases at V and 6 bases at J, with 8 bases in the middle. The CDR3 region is CASSPQQTQYF. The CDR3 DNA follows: TGTGCCAGCAGCCCTCAACAGACCCAGTACTTC. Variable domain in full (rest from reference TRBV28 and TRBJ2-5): DVKVTQSSRYLVKRTGEKVFLECVQDMDHENMFWYRQDPGLGLRLIYFSYDVKMKEKGDIPEGYSVSREKKERFSLILESASTNQTSMYLCASSPQQTQYFGPGTRLLVL.

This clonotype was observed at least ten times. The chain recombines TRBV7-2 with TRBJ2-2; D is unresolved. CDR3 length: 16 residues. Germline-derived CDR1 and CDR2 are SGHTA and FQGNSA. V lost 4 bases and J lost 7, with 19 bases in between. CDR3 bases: TGTGCCAGCAGCTCCACCCCCTCCCCCCTCAACGGGGAGCTGTTTTTT. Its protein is CASSSTPSPLNGELFF.

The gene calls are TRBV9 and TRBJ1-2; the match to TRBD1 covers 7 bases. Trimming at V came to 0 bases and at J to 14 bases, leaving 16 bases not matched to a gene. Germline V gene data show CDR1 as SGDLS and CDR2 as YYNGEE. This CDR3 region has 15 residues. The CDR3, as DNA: TGTGCCAGCAGCGTAGTAACAGGGGTGACCTATGGCCAAACCTTC. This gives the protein CASSVVTGVTYGQTF.

CDR3 in amino acids: CASSYSPGTGLIGANVLTF. The CDR3 DNA is TGTGCCAGCAGTTACTCCCCAGGGACAGGACTAATCGGGGCCAACGTCCTGACTTTC. This sequence joins TRBV6-2 or TRBV6-3 and TRBJ2-6; 8 bases are a match to TRBD1. From germline, CDR1 is MNHEY and CDR2 SVGEGT. V shed 0 bases and J 4 bases; nucleotides not matched to a gene: 11. The CDR3 length is 19 residues.

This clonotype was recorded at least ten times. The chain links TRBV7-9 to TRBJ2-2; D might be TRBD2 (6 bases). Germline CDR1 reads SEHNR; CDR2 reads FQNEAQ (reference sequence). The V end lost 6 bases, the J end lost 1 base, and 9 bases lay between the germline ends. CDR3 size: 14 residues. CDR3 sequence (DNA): TGTGCCAGCAGTTGGGACTTGAACACCGGGGAGCTGTTTTTT. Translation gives CASSWDLNTGELFF.

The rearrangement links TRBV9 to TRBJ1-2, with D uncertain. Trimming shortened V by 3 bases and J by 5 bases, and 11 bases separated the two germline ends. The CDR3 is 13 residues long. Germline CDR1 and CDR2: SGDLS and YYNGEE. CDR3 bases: TGTGCCAGCAGCGCCAGCACCAGATATGGCTACACCTTC. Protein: CASSASTRYGYTF.

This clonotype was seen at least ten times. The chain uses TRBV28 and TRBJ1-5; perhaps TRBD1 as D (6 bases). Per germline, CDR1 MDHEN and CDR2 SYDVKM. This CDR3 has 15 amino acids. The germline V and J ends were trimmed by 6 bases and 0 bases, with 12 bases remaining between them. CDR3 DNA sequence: TGTGCCAGCAGCCCCCGGGACATTAGCAATCAGCCCCAGCATTTT. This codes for CASSPRDISNQPQHF.

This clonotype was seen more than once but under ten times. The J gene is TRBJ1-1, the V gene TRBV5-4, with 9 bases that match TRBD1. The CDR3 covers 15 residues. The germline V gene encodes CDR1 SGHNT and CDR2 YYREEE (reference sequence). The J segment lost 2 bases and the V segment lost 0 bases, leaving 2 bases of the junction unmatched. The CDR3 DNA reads TGTGCCAGCAGCTTGGGGGACAGGGTAAACACTGAAGCTTTCTTT. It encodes CASSLGDRVNTEAFF. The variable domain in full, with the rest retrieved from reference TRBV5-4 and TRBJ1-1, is ETGVTQSPTHLIKTRGQQVTLRCSSQSGHNTVSWYQQALGQGPQFIFQYYREEENGRGNFPPRFSGLQFPNYSSELNVNALELDDSALYLCASSLGDRVNTEAFFGQGTRLTVV.

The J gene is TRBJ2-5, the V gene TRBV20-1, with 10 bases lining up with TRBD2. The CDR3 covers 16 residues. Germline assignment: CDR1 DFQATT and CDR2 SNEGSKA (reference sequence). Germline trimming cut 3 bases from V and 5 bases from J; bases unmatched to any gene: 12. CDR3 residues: CSASWASGRSRETQYF. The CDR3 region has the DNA TGCAGTGCTAGTTGGGCTAGCGGGAGAAGTCGGGAGACCCAGTACTTC.

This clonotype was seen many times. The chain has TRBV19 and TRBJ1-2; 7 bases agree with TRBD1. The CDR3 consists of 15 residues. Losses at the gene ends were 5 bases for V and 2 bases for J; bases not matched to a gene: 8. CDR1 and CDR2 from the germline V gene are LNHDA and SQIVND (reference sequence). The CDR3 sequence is CASSGTEPRNYGYTF. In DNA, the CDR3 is TGTGCCAGTAGTGGGACAGAACCGAGAAACTATGGCTACACCTTC.

This CDR3 is CSLDGTGGNQPQHF. CDR3 DNA: TGCAGCTTGGATGGGACGGGTGGCAATCAGCCCCAGCATTTT. The J gene is TRBJ1-5, the V gene TRBV20-1, with D perhaps TRBD1 (5 bases). CDR3 length: 14 amino acids. CDR1 is DFQATT and CDR2 is SNEGSKA in the germline V gene (reference sequence).

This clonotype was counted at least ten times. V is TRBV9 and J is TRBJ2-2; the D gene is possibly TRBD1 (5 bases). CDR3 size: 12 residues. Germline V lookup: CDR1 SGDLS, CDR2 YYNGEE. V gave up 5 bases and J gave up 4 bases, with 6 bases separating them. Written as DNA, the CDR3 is TGTGCCAGCAGGCAGGGCACCGGGGAGCTGTTTTTT. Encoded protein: CASRQGTGELFF.

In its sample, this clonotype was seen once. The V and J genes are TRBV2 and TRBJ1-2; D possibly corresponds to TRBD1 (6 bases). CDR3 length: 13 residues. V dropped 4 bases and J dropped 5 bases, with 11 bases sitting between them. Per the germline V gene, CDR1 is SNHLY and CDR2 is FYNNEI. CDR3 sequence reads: CASSVGGLYGYTF. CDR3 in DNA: TGTGCCAGCAGTGTTGGGGGCTTGTATGGCTACACCTTC.

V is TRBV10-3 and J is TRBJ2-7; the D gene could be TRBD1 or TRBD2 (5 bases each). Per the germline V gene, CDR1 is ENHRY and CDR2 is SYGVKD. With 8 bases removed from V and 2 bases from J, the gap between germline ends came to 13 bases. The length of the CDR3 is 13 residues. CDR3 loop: CAIRDPNTYEQYF. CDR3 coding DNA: TGTGCCATCCGGGACCCAAACACCTACGAGCAGTACTTC.

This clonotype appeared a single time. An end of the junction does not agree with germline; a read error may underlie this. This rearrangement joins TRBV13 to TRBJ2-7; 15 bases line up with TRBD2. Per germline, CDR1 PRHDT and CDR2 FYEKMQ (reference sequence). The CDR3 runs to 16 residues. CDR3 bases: TGTGTCAGCAGCCTATGGACTAGCGGGAGGGCCTACGAGCAGTACTTC. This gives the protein CVSSLWTSGRAYEQYF.

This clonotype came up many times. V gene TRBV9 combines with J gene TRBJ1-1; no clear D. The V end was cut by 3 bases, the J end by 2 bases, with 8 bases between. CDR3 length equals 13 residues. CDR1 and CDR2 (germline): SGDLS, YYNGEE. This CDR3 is CASSDGDNTEAFF. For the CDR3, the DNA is TGTGCCAGCAGCGATGGAGATAACACTGAAGCTTTCTTT. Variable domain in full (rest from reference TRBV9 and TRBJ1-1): DSGVTQTPKHLITATGQRVTLRCSPRSGDLSVYWYQQSLDQGLQFLIQYYNGEERAKGNILERFSAQQFPDLHSELNLSSLELGDSALYFCASSDGDNTEAFFGQGTRLTVV.